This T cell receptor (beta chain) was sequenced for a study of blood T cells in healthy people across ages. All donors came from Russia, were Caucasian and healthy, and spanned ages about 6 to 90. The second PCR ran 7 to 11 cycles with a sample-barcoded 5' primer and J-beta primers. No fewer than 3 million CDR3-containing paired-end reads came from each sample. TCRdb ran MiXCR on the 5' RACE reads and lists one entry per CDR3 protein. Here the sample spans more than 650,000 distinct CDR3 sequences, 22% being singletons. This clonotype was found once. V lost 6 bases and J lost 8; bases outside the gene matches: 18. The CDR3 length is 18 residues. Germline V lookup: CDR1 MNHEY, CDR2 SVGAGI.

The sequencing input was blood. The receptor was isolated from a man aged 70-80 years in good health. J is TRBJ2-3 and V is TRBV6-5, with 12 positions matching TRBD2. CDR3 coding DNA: TGTGCCAGCAGACCCACCGGACTAGCGGGACCGATTTCGCCTACGCAGTATTTT. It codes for CASRPTGLAGPISPTQYF.